This TCR beta chain came from a study of chemoradiotherapy in HPV16-positive cancers. About the research overall: Functional T-cell assays on a couple of HPV16-positive patients' cells defined candidate HPV-specific clones and common TCR motifs.

CDR3 length equals 15 residues. Germline loops: CDR1 MDHEN, CDR2 SYDVKM. Trimming left V 6 bases short and J 1 base short, with 13 bases between. Profiled with immunoSEQ multiplex PCR; TCRdb holds only in-frame clones, not every one. This table has about 8,600 clones, 60% to 80% appearing once. Study results and caveats: Candidate HPV-specific clones and E7-related TCR motifs grew in tumor during treatment. For HPV16-positive patients, expanding HPV-responsive T cells associated with longer recurrence-free survival.

Note on this clone: Antigen specificity is unknown.

This chain connects TRBV28 to TRBJ1-5; TRBD1 is a possible D gene (5 bases). The sample was collected from a patient who underwent chemoradiotherapy. This TCR came from a human donor with HPV-associated anogenital cancer. The CDR3 DNA reads TGTGCCAGCAGCCAAAGGGGAGGGAGCAATCAGCCCCAGCATTTT. Protein: CASSQRGGSNQPQHF.